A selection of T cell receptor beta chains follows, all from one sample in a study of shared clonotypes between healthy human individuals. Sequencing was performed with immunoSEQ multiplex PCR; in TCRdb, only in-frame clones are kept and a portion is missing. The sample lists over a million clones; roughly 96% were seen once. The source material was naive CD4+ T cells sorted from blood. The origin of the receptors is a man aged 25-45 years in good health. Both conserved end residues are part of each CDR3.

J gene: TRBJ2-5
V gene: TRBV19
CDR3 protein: CASSRLGGEETQYF

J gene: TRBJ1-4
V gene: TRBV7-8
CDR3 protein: CATGGGEGKEWGNEKLFF

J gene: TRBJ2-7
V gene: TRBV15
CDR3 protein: CATSRELLASGAYEQYF

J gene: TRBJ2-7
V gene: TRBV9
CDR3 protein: CASSVGRTFSYEQYF

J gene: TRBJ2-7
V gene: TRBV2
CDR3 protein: CASTSRGTGAYEQYF

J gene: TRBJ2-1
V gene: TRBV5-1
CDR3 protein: CASSSSRYNEQFF

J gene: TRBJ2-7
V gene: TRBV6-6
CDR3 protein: CASTRSQGTYEQYF

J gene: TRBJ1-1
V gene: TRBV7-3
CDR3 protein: CASSLAPNTEAFF

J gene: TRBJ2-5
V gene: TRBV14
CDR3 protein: CASSRHRTSGRGETQYF

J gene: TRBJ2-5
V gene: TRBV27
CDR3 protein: CASSREGYETQYF

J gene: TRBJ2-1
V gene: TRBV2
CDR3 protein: CASSLAGGRHEQFF

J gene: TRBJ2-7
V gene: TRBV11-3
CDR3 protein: CASSFSGLGYEQYF

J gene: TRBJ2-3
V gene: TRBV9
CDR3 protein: CASSGAGVHTQYF

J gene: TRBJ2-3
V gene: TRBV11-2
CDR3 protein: CASSLDYRAGTGHTDTQYF

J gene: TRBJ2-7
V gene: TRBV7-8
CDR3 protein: CASSPTQLFYEQYF

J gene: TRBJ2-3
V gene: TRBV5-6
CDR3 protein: CASSHPGLAGGGDTQYF

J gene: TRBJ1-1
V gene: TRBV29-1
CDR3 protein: CSGVGGSTEAFF

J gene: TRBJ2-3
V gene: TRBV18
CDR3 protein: CANSPPSTDTQYF

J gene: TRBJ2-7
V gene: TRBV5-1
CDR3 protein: CASSSKLDSYEQYF

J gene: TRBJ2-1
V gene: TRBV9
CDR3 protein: CASSARLARGNEQFF

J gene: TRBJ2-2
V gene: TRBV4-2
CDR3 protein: CASSQDPATSQDTGELFF

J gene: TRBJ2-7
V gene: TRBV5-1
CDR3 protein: CASSFGLAGSSYEQYF

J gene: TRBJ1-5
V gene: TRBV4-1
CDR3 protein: CASSQDPGLRPQHF

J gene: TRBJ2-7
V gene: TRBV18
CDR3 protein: CASSPGTPNYEQYF

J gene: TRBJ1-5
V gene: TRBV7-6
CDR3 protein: CASSLDPDRDGNQPQHF

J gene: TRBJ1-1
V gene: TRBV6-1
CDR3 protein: CASSGERLRAFF

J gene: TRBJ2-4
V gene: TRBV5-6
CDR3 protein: CASSPGLFKNIQYF

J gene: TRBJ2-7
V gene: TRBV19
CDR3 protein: CASRRTGNLYEQYF

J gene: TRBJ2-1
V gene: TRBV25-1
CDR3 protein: CASSAYRVSYNEQFF

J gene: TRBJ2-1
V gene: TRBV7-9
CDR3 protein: CASSQFLFSVVVYNEQFF

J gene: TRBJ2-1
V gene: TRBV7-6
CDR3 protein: CASSPPGLHQFF

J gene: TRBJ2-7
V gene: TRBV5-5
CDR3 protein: CASSLEFLAGVQYF

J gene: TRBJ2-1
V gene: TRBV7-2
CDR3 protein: CASSLDRVVEQFF

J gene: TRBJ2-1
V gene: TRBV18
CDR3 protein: CASSPYRTDDNEQFF

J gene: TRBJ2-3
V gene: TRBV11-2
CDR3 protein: CASSWQGLVTDTQYF

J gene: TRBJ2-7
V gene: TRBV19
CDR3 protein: CASSPSPGTGGDEQYF

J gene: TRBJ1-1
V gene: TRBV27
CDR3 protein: CASSFQGGDAEAFF

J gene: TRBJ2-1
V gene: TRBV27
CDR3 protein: CASSFQGRQGNNEQFF

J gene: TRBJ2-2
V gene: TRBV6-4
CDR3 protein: CASSVTTGGANTGELFF

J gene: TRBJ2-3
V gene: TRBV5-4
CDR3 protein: CASSLEPESTDTQYF

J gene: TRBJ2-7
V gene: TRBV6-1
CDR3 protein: CASSKGTSGRGWEQYF

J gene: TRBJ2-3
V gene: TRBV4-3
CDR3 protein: CASSQENQAGGSDTQYF

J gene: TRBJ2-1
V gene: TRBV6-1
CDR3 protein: CASSASSGRAVYNEQFF

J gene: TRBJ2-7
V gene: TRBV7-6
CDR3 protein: CASSLNGLPIAYEQYF